The entry below describes one T cell receptor beta chain. The data originate from a study of blood T cell repertoires in COVID-19. Repertoires were generated with immunoSEQ multiplex PCR, while TCRdb's copy carries only in-frame clones and drops some. Of approximately 280,000 clones listed, around 85% are singletons. The CDR3 consists of 15 residues. Germline V lookup: CDR1 SEHNR, CDR2 FQNEAQ (reference sequence). Trimming cost V 0 bases and J 0 bases, with 7 bases left between them. The clonotype originates from a woman aged 65 to 85 with acute or convalescent COVID-19. The chain has TRBV7-9 and TRBJ2-3; D may be TRBD2 (5 bases). The sample taken for sequencing was peripheral blood. The chain's CDR3 is CASSLAGRSTDTQYF. As DNA, the CDR3 is TGTGCCAGCAGCTTAGCGGGGAGAAGCACAGATACGCAGTATTTT. The complete variable domain, with remaining parts taken from reference TRBV7-9 and TRBJ2-3, reads DTGVSQNPRHKITKRGQNVTFRCDPISEHNRLYWYRQTLGQGPEFLTYFQNEAQLEKSRLLSDRFSAERPKGSFSTLEIQRTEQGDSAMYLCASSLAGRSTDTQYFGPGTRLTVL.